This T cell receptor (beta chain) was recovered during a study of T cell repertoires in cytomegalovirus infection. About the study: Recently identified HLA-C-restricted CMV epitopes and well-studied HLA-B-restricted CMV epitopes were used by the study. Public TCR beta signature analysis indicated the presence of both CMV infection and matching HLA type. The study, taken as a whole, reports: The study found HLA-C-restricted CMV-specific TCR beta clonotypes dominating the ex vivo response. Carriers of CMV and the relevant HLA type were discriminated by public TCR beta frequency.

Looked up from germline, CDR1 is SEHNR and CDR2 is FQNEAQ (reference sequence). CDR3 length: 16 amino acids. Trimming removed 1 base from V and 10 bases from J; junction bases left unmatched: 11. TCRdb re-called the reads with MiXCR, one entry per CDR3 protein. This table holds approximately 730,000 distinct CDR3 sequences, roughly 30% found once. In the case of this clonotype: The antigen is not known.

The specimen was cultured PBMCs, collected from culture after CMV antigen stimulation. The receptor comes from a human donor in good health (CMV status not recorded). Some clones in this sample may be carry-over from other donors' samples. J is TRBJ2-1 and V is TRBV7-9; 9 bases fit TRBD1. The CDR3 sequence is CASSLGRDRAKKEQFF. The CDR3 region has the DNA TGTGCCAGCAGCTTAGGTCGGGACAGGGCCAAAAAAGAGCAGTTCTTC.